This T cell receptor (beta chain) was identified in a study of shared clonotypes between healthy human individuals. The study's findings and limits: Rarefaction gave evidence that sorted-subset sequencing remained incomplete despite large depth.

Every subset had its genomic DNA shared out evenly among several immunoSEQ plates. Clones were sequenced by immunoSEQ multiplex PCR, and TCRdb holds only the in-frame ones, with some missing. The table lists 1,100,000 or so clones, around three quarters of them singletons, with more than 0.5% in the top ten. About this clone: Its target is not known.

Sequenced material: memory CD4+ T cells from PBMCs. Regarding subset: CD45RA-negative fraction. This clonotype was obtained from a man between 18 and 29 years old in good health. Some clones in this sample may be carry-over from other donors' samples.

CDR3 in amino acids: CASSQTSRTSGVADTQYF. The CDR3 DNA follows: TGCGCCAGCAGCCAAACCTCACGGACTAGCGGGGTCGCAGATACGCAGTATTTT. The chain carries TRBV4-1 and TRBJ2-3; 12 bases map to TRBD2. CDR1 is MGHRA and CDR2 is YSYEKL in the germline V gene. There are 18 residues in the CDR3. V trimming: 2 bases; J trimming: 4 bases; junction bases outside the gene matches: 10.